This T cell receptor (beta chain) appears in the sequencing data of a study of patients and donors after allogeneic stem cell transplantation. This clonotype was seen a handful of times. TCRdb re-called the RT-PCR reads through MiXCR, storing one row per CDR3 protein. The table shows some 200,000 distinct CDR3 sequences, with 41% occurring only once. The CDR3 loop spans 14 amino acids. CDR1 and CDR2 (germline): SGHTA, FQGNSA. J gave up 4 bases and V 5 bases, and 4 bases lay outside the gene matches. The clonotype comes from a human donor who was either an allogeneic HSCT recipient or a stem cell or donor lymphocyte infusion donor (not recorded which). It is not recorded whose cells these are; they may come from a transplant donor. The material sequenced was blood, either unsorted or a sorted T cell fraction (not recorded which). The V call is TRBV7-2, the J call TRBJ1-5, with 8 bases that match TRBD1. The CDR3 loop is CASSNRQGNQPQHF. CDR3 nucleotides: TGTGCCAGCAGCAATCGACAGGGGAATCAGCCCCAGCATTTT.